This T cell receptor (beta chain) stems from a study of post-analysis software for immune sequencing data. Study at large: Patients had relapsing-remitting, secondary progressive or progressive-relapsing multiple sclerosis; some lacked subtype. Notes on the study in general: Patients had higher frequencies than controls of roughly five TRBV segments, including TRBV5-6, TRBV5-1 and TRBV20-1. When compared against controls, multiple sclerosis patients showed significantly lower normalized Chao1 diversity.

Unique molecular identifiers had been added to the TCR beta cDNA libraries. In TCRdb, the PCR reads were re-called with MiXCR into one record per CDR3 protein. The sample shows hundreds of thousands of distinct CDR3 sequences, roughly two fifths of them seen only once. This clonotype was seen a handful of times. Its antigen is not known. The germline V gene has CDR1 SGHTA and CDR2 FQGNSA. Trimming took 5 bases from V and 4 from J; bases not matched to a gene: 7. There are 14 residues in the CDR3. This chain uses TRBV7-2 with TRBJ1-2; TRBD1 agrees at 7 bases. This clonotype was sampled from a girl aged 5-17 years with multiple sclerosis. Sequencing was carried out using blood. This CDR3 reads CASSQKTGTYGYTF. In nucleotides, the CDR3 is TGTGCCAGCAGCCAGAAGACAGGGACCTATGGCTACACCTTC.